This T cell receptor beta chain comes out of a study of T cells after yellow fever vaccination. Study observations and caveats: Weaker in magnitude, the secondary response showed a faster peak on day 5 versus 15.

TCRdb reprocessed the 5' RACE reads with MiXCR, giving one entry per CDR3 protein. The sample lists about 360,000 distinct CDR3 sequences; 6.2% were seen once. This CDR3 contains 13 residues. The V end lost 8 bases, the J end lost 7 bases, and 15 bases lay between the germline ends. This clonotype was observed a handful of times. Antigen specificity is unknown. This TCR derives from a man younger than 40 who received the YFV17D yellow fever vaccine. The chain recombines TRBV12-3 or TRBV12-4 with TRBJ2-1; no firm D call. The specimen comprised PBMCs, sampled 5 days after the yellow fever booster vaccination. In DNA form, the CDR3 reads TGTGCCAGCGCCACCTCAAGCAGGAATGAGCAGTTCTTC. This gives the protein CASATSSRNEQFF.